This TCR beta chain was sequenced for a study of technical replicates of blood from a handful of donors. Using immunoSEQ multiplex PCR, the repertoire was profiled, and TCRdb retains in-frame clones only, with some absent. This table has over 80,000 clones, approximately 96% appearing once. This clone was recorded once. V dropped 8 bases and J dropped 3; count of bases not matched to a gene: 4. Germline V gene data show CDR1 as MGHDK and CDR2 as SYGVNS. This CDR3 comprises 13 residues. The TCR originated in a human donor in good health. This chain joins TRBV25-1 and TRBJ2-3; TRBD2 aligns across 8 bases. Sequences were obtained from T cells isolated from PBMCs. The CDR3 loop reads CASGRGGTDTQYF. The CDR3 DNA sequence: TGTGCCAGCGGCCGCGGGGGGACAGATACGCAGTATTTT. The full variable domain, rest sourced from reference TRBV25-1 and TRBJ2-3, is EADIYQTPRYLVIGTGKKITLECSQTMGHDKMYWYQQDPGMELHLIHYSYGVNSTEKGDLSSESTVSRIRTEHFPLTLESARPSHTSQYLCASGRGGTDTQYFGPGTRLTVL.